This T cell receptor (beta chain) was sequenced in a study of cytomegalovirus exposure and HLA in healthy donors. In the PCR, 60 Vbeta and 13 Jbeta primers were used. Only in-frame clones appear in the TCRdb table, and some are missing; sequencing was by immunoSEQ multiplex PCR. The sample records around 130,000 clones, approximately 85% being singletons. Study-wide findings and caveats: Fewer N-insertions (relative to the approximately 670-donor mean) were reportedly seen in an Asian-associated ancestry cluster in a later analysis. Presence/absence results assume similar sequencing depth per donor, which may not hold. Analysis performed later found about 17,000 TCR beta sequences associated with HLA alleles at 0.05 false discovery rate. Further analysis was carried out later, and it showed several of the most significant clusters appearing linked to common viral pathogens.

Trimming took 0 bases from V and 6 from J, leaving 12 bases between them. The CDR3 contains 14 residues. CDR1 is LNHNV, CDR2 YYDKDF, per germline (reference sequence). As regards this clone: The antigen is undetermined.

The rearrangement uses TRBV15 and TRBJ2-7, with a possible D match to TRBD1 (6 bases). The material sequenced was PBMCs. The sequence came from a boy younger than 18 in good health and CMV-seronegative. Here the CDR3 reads CATSRENRVGEQYF. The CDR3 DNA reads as TGTGCCACCAGCAGAGAGAACAGGGTAGGCGAGCAGTACTTC. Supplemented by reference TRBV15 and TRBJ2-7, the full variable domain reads DAMVIQNPRYQVTQFGKPVTLSCSQTLNHNVMYWYQQKSSQAPKLLFHYYDKDFNNEADTPDNFQSRRPNTSFCFLDIRSPGLGDTAMYLCATSRENRVGEQYFGPGTRLTVT.